This TCR beta chain was sequenced for a study of blood T cell repertoires in COVID-19. The overall study: Researchers got acute and convalescent COVID-19 samples from the United States, Italy and Spain.

The CDR3 spans 19 residues. Germline-derived CDR1 and CDR2 are SGHVS and FNYEAQ. Between the trimmed V and J ends, which lost 1 base and 4 bases, there was a span of 25 bases. Data came from immunoSEQ multiplex PCR; TCRdb stores just in-frame clones and leaves some out. Among around 470,000 clones listed, 89% were seen once. The chain has TRBV7-6 and TRBJ2-5; D remains ambiguous. Sample: peripheral blood. This sequence was found in a man aged 18 to 30 with COVID-19, enrolled during active disease. The CDR3 protein is CASSLGLWKNGRVGETQYF. CDR3 sequence (DNA): TGTGCCAGCAGCTTAGGGTTGTGGAAGAACGGCCGGGTGGGAGAGACCCAGTACTTC.